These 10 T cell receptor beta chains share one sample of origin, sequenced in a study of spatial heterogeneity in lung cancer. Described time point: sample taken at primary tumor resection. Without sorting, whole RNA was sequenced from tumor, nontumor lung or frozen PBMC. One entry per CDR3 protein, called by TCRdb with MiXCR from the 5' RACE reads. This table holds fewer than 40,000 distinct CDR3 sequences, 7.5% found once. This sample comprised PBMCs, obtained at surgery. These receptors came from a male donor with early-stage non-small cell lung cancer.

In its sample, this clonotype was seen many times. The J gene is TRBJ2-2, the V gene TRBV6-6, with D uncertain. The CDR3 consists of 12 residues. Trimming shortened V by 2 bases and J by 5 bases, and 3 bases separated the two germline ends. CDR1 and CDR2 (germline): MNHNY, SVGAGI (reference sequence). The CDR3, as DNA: TGTGCCAGCAGTTACAGGACCGGGGAGCTGTTTTTT. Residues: CASSYRTGELFF.

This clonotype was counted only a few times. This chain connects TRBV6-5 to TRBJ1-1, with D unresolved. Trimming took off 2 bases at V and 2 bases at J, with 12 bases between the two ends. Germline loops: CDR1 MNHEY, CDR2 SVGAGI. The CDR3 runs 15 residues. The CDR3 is CASSYEAAYNTEAFF. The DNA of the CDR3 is TGTGCCAGCAGTTACGAGGCCGCCTATAACACTGAAGCTTTCTTT.

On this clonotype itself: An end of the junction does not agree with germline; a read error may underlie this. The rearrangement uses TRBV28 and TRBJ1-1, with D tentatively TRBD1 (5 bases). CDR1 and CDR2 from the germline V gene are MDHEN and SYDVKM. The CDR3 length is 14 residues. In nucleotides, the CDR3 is TGTGTCAGCAGTTTCGGGGGAAAAGTCACTGAAGCTTTCTTT. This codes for CVSSFGGKVTEAFF.

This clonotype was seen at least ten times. The CDR3 is CASSPDPRQPQHF. CDR3 sequence (DNA): TGTGCCAGCTCACCGGACCCGAGGCAGCCCCAGCATTTT. This sequence joins TRBV18 and TRBJ1-5; D is unclear. Germline V gives CDR1 KGHSH, CDR2 LQKENI. This CDR3 contains 13 residues. The ends were cut back, 3 bases at V and 7 bases at J, with 10 bases in the middle.

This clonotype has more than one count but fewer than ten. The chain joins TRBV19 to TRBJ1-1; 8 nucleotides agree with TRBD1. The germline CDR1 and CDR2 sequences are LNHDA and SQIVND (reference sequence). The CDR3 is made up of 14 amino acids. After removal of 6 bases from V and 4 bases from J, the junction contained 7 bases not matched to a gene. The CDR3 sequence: CASSGTGWGTEAFF. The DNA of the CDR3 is TGTGCCAGTAGCGGGACAGGATGGGGCACTGAAGCTTTCTTT. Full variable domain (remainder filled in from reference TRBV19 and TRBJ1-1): DGGITQSPKYLFRKEGQNVTLSCEQNLNHDAMYWYRQDPGQGLRLIYYSQIVNDFQKGDIAEGYSVSREKKESFPLTVTSAQKNPTAFYLCASSGTGWGTEAFFGQGTRLTVV.

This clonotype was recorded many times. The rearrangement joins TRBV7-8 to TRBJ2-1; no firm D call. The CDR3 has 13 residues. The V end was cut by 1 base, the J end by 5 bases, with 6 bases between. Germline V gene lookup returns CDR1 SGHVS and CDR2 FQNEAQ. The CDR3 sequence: CASSLGQNNEQFF. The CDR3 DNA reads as TGTGCCAGCAGCTTAGGGCAAAACAATGAGCAGTTCTTC.

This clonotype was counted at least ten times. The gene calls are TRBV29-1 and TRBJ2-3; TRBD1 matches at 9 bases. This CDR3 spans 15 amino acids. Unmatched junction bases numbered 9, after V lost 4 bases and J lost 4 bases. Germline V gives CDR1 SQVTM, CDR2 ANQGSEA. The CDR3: CSVAVTGGTPDTQYF. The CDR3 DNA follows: TGCAGCGTTGCGGTGACAGGGGGGACCCCAGATACGCAGTATTTT.

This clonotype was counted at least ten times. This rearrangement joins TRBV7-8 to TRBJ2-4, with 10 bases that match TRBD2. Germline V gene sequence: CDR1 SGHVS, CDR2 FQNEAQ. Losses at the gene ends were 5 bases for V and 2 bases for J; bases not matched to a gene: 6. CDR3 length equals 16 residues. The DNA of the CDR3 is TGTGCCAGCAGCCACGGACTAGCGGCGCCCAAAAACATTCAGTACTTC. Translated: CASSHGLAAPKNIQYF.

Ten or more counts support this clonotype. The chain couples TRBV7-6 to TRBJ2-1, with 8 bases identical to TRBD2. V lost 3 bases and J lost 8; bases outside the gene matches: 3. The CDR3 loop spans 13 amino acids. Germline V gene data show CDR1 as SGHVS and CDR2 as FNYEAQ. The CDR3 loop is CASSFVREDEQFF. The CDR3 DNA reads TGTGCCAGCAGCTTTGTGCGGGAGGATGAGCAGTTCTTC.

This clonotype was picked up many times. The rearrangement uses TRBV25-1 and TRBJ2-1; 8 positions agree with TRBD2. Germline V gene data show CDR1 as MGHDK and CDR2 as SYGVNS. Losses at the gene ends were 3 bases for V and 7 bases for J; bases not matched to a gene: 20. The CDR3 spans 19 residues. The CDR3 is CASSDGLLAEDPLRNEQFF. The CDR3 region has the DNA TGTGCCAGCAGTGATGGCTTACTAGCGGAGGATCCCCTCCGGAATGAGCAGTTCTTC. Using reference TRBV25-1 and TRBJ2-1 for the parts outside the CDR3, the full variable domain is EADIYQTPRYLVIGTGKKITLECSQTMGHDKMYWYQQDPGMELHLIHYSYGVNSTEKGDLSSESTVSRIRTEHFPLTLESARPSHTSQYLCASSDGLLAEDPLRNEQFFGPGTRLTVL.